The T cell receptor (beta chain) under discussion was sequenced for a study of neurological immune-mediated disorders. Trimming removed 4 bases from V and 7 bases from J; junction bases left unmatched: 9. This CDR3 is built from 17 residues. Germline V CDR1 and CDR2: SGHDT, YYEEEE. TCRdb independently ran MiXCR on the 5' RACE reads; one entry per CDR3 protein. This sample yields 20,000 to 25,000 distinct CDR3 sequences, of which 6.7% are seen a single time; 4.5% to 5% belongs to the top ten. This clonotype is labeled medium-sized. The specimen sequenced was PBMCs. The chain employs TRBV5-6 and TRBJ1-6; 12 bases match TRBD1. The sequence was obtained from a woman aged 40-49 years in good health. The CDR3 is CASSLRDRGRWNSPLHF. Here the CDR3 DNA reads TGTGCCAGCAGCCTGAGGGACAGGGGGCGCTGGAATTCACCCCTCCACTTT.